The clone carrying this T cell receptor (beta chain) was counted a few times. This sample was taken from a study of blood T cell repertoires in COVID-19. As processed by the authors: From reference gene primer amplification, estimates of nucleated cell counts were derived. Measured with immunoSEQ multiplex PCR; TCRdb has only the in-frame clones, and not every one. D and trimming come from the DNA, and the V and J calls and clone size come from that table. This table holds about 120,000 clones, around nine tenths found once. The sample consisted of peripheral blood. The TCR comes from a human donor with acute or convalescent COVID-19. The donor label of this sample is uncertain.

The CDR3 loop reads CASSLRVRDTQYF. The CDR3 nucleotides are TGTGCCAGCAGCTTACGGGTTAGGGATACGCAGTATTTT. The chain recombines TRBV7-9 with TRBJ2-3, with D hard to call. CDR1 is SEHNR, CDR2 FQNEAQ, per germline (reference sequence). Trimming cost V 2 bases and J 6 bases, with 9 bases left between them. This CDR3 is built from 13 residues.